The clone carrying this T cell receptor (beta chain) occurred many times. The CDR3 consists of 15 residues. V was clipped by 6 bases and J by 11 bases; unmatched bases: 17. Germline CDR1 reads MDHEN; CDR2 reads SYDVKM. This record comes from a study of T cells in Graves' hyperthyroidism and ophthalmopathy. Study-level information: Any treatment followed the collection of peripheral blood at initial diagnosis.

Diagnoses rested on clinical symptoms, serum thyroxine and TRAb, thyroid ultrasound and orbital computed tomography. RNA transcripts gave rise to amplified TCR beta CDR3 regions. During a first-round RT-PCR of the TCR CDR3, the HTBI primer set was used. TCRdb fed the multiplex PCR reads into MiXCR, producing one record per CDR3 protein. Here the sample spans almost 600,000 distinct CDR3 sequences, 14% being singletons. Sequenced input: blood. This receptor was taken from a woman aged 30 to 39 with Graves' hyperthyroidism that later progressed to Graves' ophthalmopathy. The genes are TRBV28 and TRBJ2-3; 7 nucleotides match TRBD1. In DNA form, the CDR3 reads TGTGCCAGCAGCTCGAGTGAGACAGGGCGAGTTATGCAGTATTTT. It translates to CASSSSETGRVMQYF.